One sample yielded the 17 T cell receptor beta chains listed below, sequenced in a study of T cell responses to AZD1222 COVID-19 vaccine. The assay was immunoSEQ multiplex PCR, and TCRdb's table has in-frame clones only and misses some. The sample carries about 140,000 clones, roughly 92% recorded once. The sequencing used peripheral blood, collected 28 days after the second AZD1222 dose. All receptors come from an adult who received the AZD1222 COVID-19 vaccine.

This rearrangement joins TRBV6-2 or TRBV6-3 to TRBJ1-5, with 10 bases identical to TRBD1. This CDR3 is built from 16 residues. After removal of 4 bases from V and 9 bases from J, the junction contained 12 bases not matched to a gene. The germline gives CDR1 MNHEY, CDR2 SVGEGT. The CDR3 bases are TGTGCCAGCAGTTCTCTGGACAGGGGGAGGGGAGGGCCCCAGCATTTT. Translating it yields CASSSLDRGRGGPQHF.

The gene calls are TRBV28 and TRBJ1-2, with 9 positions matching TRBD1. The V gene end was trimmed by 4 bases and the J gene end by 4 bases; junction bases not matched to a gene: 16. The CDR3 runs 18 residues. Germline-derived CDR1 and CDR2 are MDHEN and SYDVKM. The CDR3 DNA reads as TGTGCCAGCAGTTCCCGGACAGGGGCCACCTCAGAGCCCTATGGCTACACCTTC. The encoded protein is CASSSRTGATSEPYGYTF.

CDR3 coding DNA: TGTGCCAGTAGTATTTGGGGGGAACAAGAGACCCAGTACTTC. It specifies CASSIWGEQETQYF. The rearrangement joins TRBV19 to TRBJ2-5; maybe TRBD2 (6 bases). The CDR3 is 14 amino acids. Trimming cost V 3 bases and J 2 bases, with 10 bases left between them. CDR1 LNHDA and CDR2 SQIVND come from the germline V gene (reference sequence).

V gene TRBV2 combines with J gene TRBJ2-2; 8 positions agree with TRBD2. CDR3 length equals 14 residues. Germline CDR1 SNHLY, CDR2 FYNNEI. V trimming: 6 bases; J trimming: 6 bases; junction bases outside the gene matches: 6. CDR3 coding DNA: TGTGCCAGCAGGCTGAGCGGGGGTGCCGGGGAGCTGTTTTTT. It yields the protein CASRLSGGAGELFF.

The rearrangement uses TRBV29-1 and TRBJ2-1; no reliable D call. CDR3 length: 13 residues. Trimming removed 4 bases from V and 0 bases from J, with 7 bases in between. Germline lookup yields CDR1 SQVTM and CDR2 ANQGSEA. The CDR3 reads CSVAKSSYNEQFF. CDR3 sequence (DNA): TGCAGCGTTGCCAAGAGCTCCTACAATGAGCAGTTCTTC.

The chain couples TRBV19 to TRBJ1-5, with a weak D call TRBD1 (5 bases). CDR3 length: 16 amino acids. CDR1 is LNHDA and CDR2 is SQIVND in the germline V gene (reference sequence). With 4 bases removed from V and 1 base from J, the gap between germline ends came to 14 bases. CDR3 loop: CASSTDRTPSNQPQHF. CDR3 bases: TGTGCCAGTAGTACCGACAGAACCCCAAGCAATCAGCCCCAGCATTTT.

CDR3 in DNA: TGCGCCAGCAGCATTAGCGGGAACTCCTACGAGCAGTACTTC. It specifies CASSISGNSYEQYF. The V call is TRBV5-1, the J call TRBJ2-7; 8 nucleotides match TRBD2. The junction had 3 bases not matched to a gene; V was cut back by 4 bases and J by 0 bases. The CDR3 is 14 amino acids. The germline V gene has CDR1 SGHRS and CDR2 YFSETQ.

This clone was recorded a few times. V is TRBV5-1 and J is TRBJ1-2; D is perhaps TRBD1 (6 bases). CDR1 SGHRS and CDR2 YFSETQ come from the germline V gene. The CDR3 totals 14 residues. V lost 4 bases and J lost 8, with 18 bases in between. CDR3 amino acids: CASSPRGGGSGYTF. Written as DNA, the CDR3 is TGCGCCAGCAGCCCCAGGGGAGGGGGATCAGGCTACACCTTC.

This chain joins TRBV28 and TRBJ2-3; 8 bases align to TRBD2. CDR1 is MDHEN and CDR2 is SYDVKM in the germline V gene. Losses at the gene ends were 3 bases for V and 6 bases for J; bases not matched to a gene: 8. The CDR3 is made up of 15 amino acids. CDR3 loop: CASSFLREVGDTQYF. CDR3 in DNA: TGTGCCAGCAGTTTTTTGCGGGAGGTTGGGGATACGCAGTATTTT.

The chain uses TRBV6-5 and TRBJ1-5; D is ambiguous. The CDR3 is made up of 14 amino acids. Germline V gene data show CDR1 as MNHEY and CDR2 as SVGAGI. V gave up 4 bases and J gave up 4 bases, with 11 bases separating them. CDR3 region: CASSWGGTNQPQHF. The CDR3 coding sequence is TGTGCCAGCAGTTGGGGAGGCACTAATCAGCCCCAGCATTTT.

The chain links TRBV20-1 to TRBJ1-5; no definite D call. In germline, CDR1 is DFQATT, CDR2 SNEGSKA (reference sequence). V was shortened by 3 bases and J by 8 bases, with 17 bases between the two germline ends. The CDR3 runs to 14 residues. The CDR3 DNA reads TGCAGTGCTAGTAACCAGCGATATTTGGAGCCCCAGCATTTT. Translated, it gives CSASNQRYLEPQHF.

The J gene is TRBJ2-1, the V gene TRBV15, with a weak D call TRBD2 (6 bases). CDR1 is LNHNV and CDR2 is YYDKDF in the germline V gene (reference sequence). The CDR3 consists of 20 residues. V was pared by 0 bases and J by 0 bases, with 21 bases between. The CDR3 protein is CATSRDFIVSGAFSYNEQFF. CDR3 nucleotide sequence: TGTGCCACCAGCAGAGATTTCATTGTTTCGGGAGCCTTCTCCTACAATGAGCAGTTCTTC.

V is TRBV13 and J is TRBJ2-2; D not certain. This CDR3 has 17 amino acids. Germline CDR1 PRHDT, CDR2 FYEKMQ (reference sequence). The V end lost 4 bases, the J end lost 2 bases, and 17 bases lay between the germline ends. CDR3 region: CASSYGYEITNTGELFF. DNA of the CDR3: TGTGCCAGCAGCTACGGGTACGAGATTACAAACACCGGGGAGCTGTTTTTT.

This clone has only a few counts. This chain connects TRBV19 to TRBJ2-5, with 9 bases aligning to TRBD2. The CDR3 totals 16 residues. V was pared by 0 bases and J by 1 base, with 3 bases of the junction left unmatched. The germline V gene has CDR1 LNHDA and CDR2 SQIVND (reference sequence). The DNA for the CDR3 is TGTGCCAGTAGTATAGATGAGCGGGAGGCCCAAGAGACCCAGTACTTC. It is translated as CASSIDEREAQETQYF.

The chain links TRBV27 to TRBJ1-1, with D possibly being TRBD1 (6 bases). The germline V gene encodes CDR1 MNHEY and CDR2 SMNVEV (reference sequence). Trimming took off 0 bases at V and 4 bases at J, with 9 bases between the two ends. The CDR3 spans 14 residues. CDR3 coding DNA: TGTGCCAGCAGTTTATCTGGGGGCCCCACTGAAGCTTTCTTT. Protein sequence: CASSLSGGPTEAFF.

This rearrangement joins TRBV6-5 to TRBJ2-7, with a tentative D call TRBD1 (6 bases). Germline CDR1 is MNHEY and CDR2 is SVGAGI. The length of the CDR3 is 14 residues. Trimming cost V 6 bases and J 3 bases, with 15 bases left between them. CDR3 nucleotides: TGTGCCAGCAGGGGGGCGGAGCTCGGCTACGAGCAGTACTTC. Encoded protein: CASRGAELGYEQYF.

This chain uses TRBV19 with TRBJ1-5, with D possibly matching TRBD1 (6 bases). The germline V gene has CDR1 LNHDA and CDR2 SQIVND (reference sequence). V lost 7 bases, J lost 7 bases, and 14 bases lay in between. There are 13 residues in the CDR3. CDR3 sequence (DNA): TGTGCCAGTACCAACGACAGGCGACAGCCCCAGCATTTT. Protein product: CASTNDRRQPQHF.